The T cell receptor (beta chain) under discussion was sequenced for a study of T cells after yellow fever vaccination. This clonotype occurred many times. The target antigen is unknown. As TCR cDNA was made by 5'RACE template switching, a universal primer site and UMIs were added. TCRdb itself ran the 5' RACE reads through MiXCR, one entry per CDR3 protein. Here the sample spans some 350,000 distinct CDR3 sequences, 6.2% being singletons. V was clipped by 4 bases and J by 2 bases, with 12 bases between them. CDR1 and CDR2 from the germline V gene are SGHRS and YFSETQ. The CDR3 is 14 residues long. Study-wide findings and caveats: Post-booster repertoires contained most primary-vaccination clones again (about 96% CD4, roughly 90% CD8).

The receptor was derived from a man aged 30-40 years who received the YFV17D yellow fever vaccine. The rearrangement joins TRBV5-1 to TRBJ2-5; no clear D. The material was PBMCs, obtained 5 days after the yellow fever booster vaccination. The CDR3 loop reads CASSTGTKQETQYF. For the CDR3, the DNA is TGCGCCAGCAGCACCGGAACGAAACAAGAGACCCAGTACTTC.